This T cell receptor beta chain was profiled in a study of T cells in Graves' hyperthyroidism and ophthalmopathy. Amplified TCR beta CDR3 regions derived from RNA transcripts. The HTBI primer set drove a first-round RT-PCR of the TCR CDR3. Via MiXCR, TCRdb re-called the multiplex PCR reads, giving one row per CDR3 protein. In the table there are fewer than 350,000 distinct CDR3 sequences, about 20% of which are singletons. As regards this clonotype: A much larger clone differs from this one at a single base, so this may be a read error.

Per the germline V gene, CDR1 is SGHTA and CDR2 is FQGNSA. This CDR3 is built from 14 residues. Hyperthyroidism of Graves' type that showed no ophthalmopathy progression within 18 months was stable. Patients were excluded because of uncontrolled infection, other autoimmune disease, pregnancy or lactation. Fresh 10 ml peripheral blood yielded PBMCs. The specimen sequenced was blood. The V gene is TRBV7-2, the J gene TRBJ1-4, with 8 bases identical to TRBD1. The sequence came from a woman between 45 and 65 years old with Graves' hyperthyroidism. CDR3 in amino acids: CASSIGRGRERLFF. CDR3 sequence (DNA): TGTGCCAGCAGCATCGGCAGGGGGCGCGAAAGACTGTTTTTT. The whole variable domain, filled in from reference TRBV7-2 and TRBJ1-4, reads GAGVSQSPSNKVTEKGKDVELRCDPISGHTALYWYRQSLGQGLEFLIYFQGNSAPDKSGLPSDRFSAERTGGSVSTLTIQRTQQEDSAVYLCASSIGRGRERLFFGSGTQLSVL.